One sample yielded the 7 T cell receptor beta chains listed below, sequenced in a study of immune characterization of retroperitoneal liposarcoma. TCRdb recomputed calls from the PCR reads with MiXCR, one row per CDR3 protein. The sample lists under 6,000 distinct CDR3 sequences, roughly a third occurring once. The sample was tumor tissue. The receptors here all came from a female donor with retroperitoneal liposarcoma.

This clonotype ranks as medium-sized. This sequence joins TRBV6-1 and TRBJ2-3, with TRBD2 identical over 9 bases. The V and J ends lost 7 bases and 4 bases, in that order; junction bases with no gene match: 9. This CDR3 is built from 15 residues. CDR1 and CDR2 (germline): MNHNS, SASEGT. The CDR3 is CASTLGLAGSDTQYF. The CDR3 DNA follows: TGTGCCAGCACCCTCGGTCTAGCGGGATCAGATACGCAGTATTTT.

The table lists this clonotype with many counts. The V and J genes are TRBV7-8 and TRBJ2-1; no firm D call. Per the germline V gene, CDR1 is SGHVS and CDR2 is FQNEAQ. This CDR3 has 16 amino acids. Trimming removed 4 bases from V and 0 bases from J, with 13 bases in between. CDR3 loop: CASSSSRFVSYNEQFF. The DNA for the CDR3 is TGTGCCAGCAGCTCAAGCCGCTTTGTCTCCTACAATGAGCAGTTCTTC.

V is TRBV24-1 and J is TRBJ2-1; 12 nucleotides match TRBD2. The J call may be wrong; the DNA end is better matched by TRBJ2-7. CDR1 KGHDR and CDR2 SFDVKD come from the germline V gene. The CDR3 runs to 18 residues. CDR3 sequence: CATSGTGRTSGMVGEQYF. CDR3 in DNA: TGTGCCACCAGCGGGACAGGGCGGACTAGCGGGATGGTCGGTGAGCAGTACTTC.

The V call is TRBV18, the J call TRBJ1-5, with D unclear. The CDR3 is 14 residues long. Per the germline V gene, CDR1 is KGHSH and CDR2 is LQKENI. Trimming shortened V by 2 bases and J by 3 bases, and 8 bases separated the two germline ends. CDR3 in amino acids: CASSPKKINQPQHF. Written as DNA, the CDR3 is TGTGCCAGCTCACCAAAGAAAATCAATCAGCCCCAGCATTTT.

J is TRBJ1-5 and V is TRBV20-1; TRBD1 matches at 7 bases. Trimming cost V 0 bases and J 4 bases; bases outside gene matches: 3. The V gene's germline CDR1 is DFQATT and CDR2 SNEGSKA (reference sequence). This CDR3 is built from 14 residues. CDR3 in amino acids: CSARDEQGNQPQHF. The DNA of the CDR3 is TGCAGTGCTAGAGATGAACAGGGGAATCAGCCCCAGCATTTT.

In its sample, this clonotype is large. The chain recombines TRBV12-3 or TRBV12-4 with TRBJ2-2, with D perhaps matching TRBD2 (5 bases). V lost 1 base and J 4 bases, leaving 10 bases between the germline ends. The CDR3 length is 15 residues. The CDR3 region has the DNA TGTGCCAGCAGTTTAGGTGGGAGCGGCACCGGGGAGCTGTTTTTT. Residues: CASSLGGSGTGELFF.

By share of the sample, this clonotype is medium-sized. The CDR3 loop is CASSLRVLQETQYF. As DNA, the CDR3 is TGTGCCAGCAGTTTGAGGGTCCTCCAAGAGACCCAGTACTTC. The chain combines TRBV12-3 or TRBV12-4 with TRBJ2-5; possible D gene TRBD2, 5 bases. There are 14 residues in the CDR3. Trimming left V 3 bases short and J 1 base short, with 9 bases between.